This entry lists 21 T cell receptor beta chains sequenced from one sample in a study of T-cell reconstitution after alpha-beta-depleted transplantation in children. A TCRbeta library incorporating unique molecular identifiers was prepared. Using its own MiXCR run on the PCR reads, TCRdb lists one record per CDR3 protein. The sample consists of some 290,000 distinct CDR3 sequences, 9.9% of them appearing once. Sequenced here: PBMCs from the stem cell graft donor, sampled from the stem cell graft. These receptors were collected from a human donor who donated a stem cell graft to a child with SCID.

This clonotype was counted many times. The chain carries TRBV12-3 or TRBV12-4 and TRBJ1-6, with a tentative D call TRBD1 (5 bases). V shed 5 bases and J shed 7 bases, with 6 bases lying between them. The CDR3 consists of 12 residues. The CDR3 bases are TGTGCCAGCAGTGCAGGGAATTCACCCCTCCACTTT. It encodes CASSAGNSPLHF.

This clonotype has only a few counts. This chain links TRBV5-5 with TRBJ2-7; TRBD1 matches at 9 bases. Germline CDR1 reads SGHKS; CDR2 reads YYEKEE (reference sequence). The CDR3 loop spans 14 amino acids. The ends lost 5 bases at V and 4 bases at J; junction bases unmatched: 7. This chain's CDR3 is CASRPQGAMYEQYF. The CDR3 DNA reads as TGTGCCAGCAGACCACAGGGGGCCATGTACGAGCAGTACTTC. Using reference TRBV5-5 and TRBJ2-7 for the parts outside the CDR3, the full variable domain is DAGVTQSPTHLIKTRGQQVTLRCSPISGHKSVSWYQQVLGQGPQFIFQYYEKEERGRGNFPDRFSARQFPNYSSELNVNALLLGDSALYLCASRPQGAMYEQYFGPGTRLTVT.

The genes are TRBV10-2 and TRBJ1-2; D gene unclear. Germline CDR1 is WSHSY and CDR2 is SAAADI. This CDR3 comprises 13 residues. The V end was cut by 5 bases, the J end by 8 bases, with 15 bases between. CDR3 DNA sequence: TGCGCCAGCAGTTTCGGAGGGAAGGGAGGCTACACCTTC. It is translated as CASSFGGKGGYTF.

This clonotype was recorded many times. The chain has TRBV7-2 and TRBJ2-2; the match to TRBD1 covers 7 bases. V shed 6 bases and J 6 bases; nucleotides not matched to a gene: 10. The germline gives CDR1 SGHTA, CDR2 FQGNSA. The CDR3 runs to 15 residues. This CDR3 reads CASSYRTGWSGELFF. In DNA form, the CDR3 reads TGTGCCAGCAGTTATAGGACAGGATGGTCCGGGGAGCTGTTTTTT.

The chain employs TRBV12-3 or TRBV12-4 and TRBJ1-2, with D possibly being TRBD1 (5 bases). This CDR3 region has 14 residues. V gave up 7 bases and J gave up 4 bases, with 16 bases separating them. CDR3 protein: CASTPLTGGYGYTF. In DNA form, the CDR3 reads TGTGCCAGCACCCCTCTAACAGGAGGCTATGGCTACACCTTC.

This clonotype was detected a few times. This chain joins TRBV5-1 and TRBJ2-1, with TRBD2 matching 9 bases. The J segment lost 4 bases and the V segment lost 1 base, leaving 9 bases of the junction unmatched. CDR1 and CDR2 from the germline V gene are SGHRS and YFSETQ. This CDR3 spans 17 amino acids. The CDR3 DNA is TGCGCCAGCAGCTTGCTCCCCGCGGGGGGGCCTTACAATGAGCAGTTCTTC. This codes for CASSLLPAGGPYNEQFF.

This clonotype was observed a few times. V gene TRBV27 combines with J gene TRBJ2-3, with 7 positions matching TRBD1. The CDR3 extends over 13 amino acids. Germline V lookup: CDR1 MNHEY, CDR2 SMNVEV (reference sequence). V lost 5 bases to trimming and J lost 7 bases; unmatched junction nucleotides: 6. CDR3 region: CASSPGQKNTQYF. The CDR3 bases are TGTGCCAGCAGTCCGGGACAGAAAAATACGCAGTATTTT.

This chain's CDR3 is CASSEQVQQETQYF. DNA of the CDR3: TGTGCCAGCAGTGAACAGGTGCAACAAGAGACCCAGTACTTC. The rearrangement links TRBV25-1 to TRBJ2-5; D unclear. CDR1 MGHDK and CDR2 SYGVNS come from the germline V gene. V lost 2 bases and J 2 bases, leaving 9 bases between the germline ends. This CDR3 has 14 residues.

In this sample, this clonotype turned up a few times. The DNA of the CDR3 is TGTGCCAGCAGTGGAGGGACTCGGGGCTACACCTTC. Protein product: CASSGGTRGYTF. The chain carries TRBV25-1 and TRBJ1-2, with D possibly being TRBD1 (5 bases). This CDR3 has 12 amino acids. Trimming stripped 4 bases from V and 8 bases from J, with 11 bases between. Germline CDR1 is MGHDK and CDR2 is SYGVNS.

This clonotype was counted a few times. This sequence joins TRBV7-9 and TRBJ1-1; tentative D call: TRBD1 (6 bases). Germline CDR1 SEHNR, CDR2 FQNEAQ (reference sequence). This CDR3 has 12 residues. Trimming pared 3 bases from V and 7 bases from J, leaving 9 bases between. The CDR3 bases are TGTGCCAGCAGCTTTCCCAGGGGTGAAGCTTTCTTT. Translation gives CASSFPRGEAFF.

A few counts support this clonotype. The chain couples TRBV5-6 to TRBJ2-1; maybe TRBD2 (6 bases). This CDR3 is built from 16 residues. Trimming took 3 bases from V and 9 from J, leaving 22 bases between them. Germline values: CDR1 SGHDT, CDR2 YYEEEE. CDR3 nucleotide sequence: TGTGCCAGCAGCTCCGGACCGGGGGACCCCCGACCTGAGCAGTTCTTC. Protein product: CASSSGPGDPRPEQFF. The whole variable domain, remainder taken from reference TRBV5-6 and TRBJ2-1, is DAGVTQSPTHLIKTRGQQVTLRCSPKSGHDTVSWYQQALGQGPQFIFQYYEEEERQRGNFPDRFSGHQFPNYSSELNVNALLLGDSALYLCASSSGPGDPRPEQFFGPGTRLTVL.

The CDR3 loop is CASSPGRGPGEKLFF. In DNA form, the CDR3 reads TGTGCCAGCAGCCCCGGGAGAGGGCCTGGTGAAAAACTGTTTTTT. This chain uses TRBV9 with TRBJ1-4; D not resolved. V shed 4 bases and J shed 7 bases, with 17 bases lying between them. The CDR3 has 15 residues. Per the germline V gene, CDR1 is SGDLS and CDR2 is YYNGEE.

This clonotype showed up just a few times. The V gene is TRBV6-1, the J gene TRBJ2-7, with D possibly matching TRBD1 (7 bases). Germline loops: CDR1 MNHNS, CDR2 SASEGT. Trimming stripped 4 bases from V and 6 bases from J, with 13 bases between. The CDR3 contains 13 residues. This chain's CDR3 is CASSGRQGLEQYF. The CDR3 DNA is TGTGCCAGCAGTGGCCGACAGGGACTCGAGCAGTACTTC.

This clonotype appeared many times. The CDR3 reads CASSFGQAAFNEQYF. The CDR3 DNA reads TGTGCCAGCAGTTTTGGTCAGGCCGCTTTCAACGAGCAGTACTTC. V is TRBV12-3 or TRBV12-4 and J is TRBJ2-7; D is unresolved. Trimming stripped 3 bases from V and 5 bases from J, with 17 bases between. The CDR3 covers 15 residues.

This clonotype occurred a few times. The chain has TRBV2 and TRBJ2-3; 9 bases are a match to TRBD1. With V trimmed by 6 bases and J by 0 bases, 4 bases remained unmatched. The CDR3 extends over 15 amino acids. Germline CDR1 SNHLY, CDR2 FYNNEI. In DNA form, the CDR3 reads TGTGCCAGCAGGGGGACAGGGATAAGCACAGATACGCAGTATTTT. This sequence encodes CASRGTGISTDTQYF.

The rearrangement links TRBV29-1 to TRBJ2-1; D ambiguous. The V and J ends lost 0 bases and 11 bases respectively, with 8 bases between them. CDR1 and CDR2 (germline): SQVTM, ANQGSEA. CDR3 size: 11 residues. CDR3: CSVEDGAQQFF. The CDR3 nucleotides read TGCAGCGTTGAAGACGGAGCGCAGCAGTTCTTC.

This clonotype was seen a few times. V and J are TRBV7-9 and TRBJ2-7, with TRBD2 as a possible D gene (6 bases). The CDR3 runs 13 residues. The germline CDR1 and CDR2 sequences are SEHNR and FQNEAQ (reference sequence). The V gene lost 4 bases and the J gene lost 2 bases, with 9 bases spanning the gap. The CDR3 sequence: CASSWGDAYEQYF. The CDR3 region has the DNA TGTGCCAGCAGCTGGGGGGACGCCTACGAGCAGTACTTC.

This clonotype was seen ten or more times. The gene calls are TRBV20-1 and TRBJ2-1, with TRBD1 as a possible D gene (6 bases). CDR1 DFQATT and CDR2 SNEGSKA come from the germline V gene (reference sequence). V was shortened by 5 bases and J by 2 bases, with 13 bases between the two germline ends. This CDR3 region has 14 residues. CDR3 DNA: TGCAGTGCTCCGAGGGGGACAACCTACAATGAGCAGTTCTTC. Its translation: CSAPRGTTYNEQFF.

This clonotype was counted at least ten times. This chain uses TRBV7-3 with TRBJ2-3; no definite D call. The germline V gene encodes CDR1 SGHTA and CDR2 FQGTGA. V lost 6 bases, J lost 2 bases, and 9 bases lay in between. This CDR3 comprises 13 residues. CDR3 sequence (DNA): TGTGCCAGCAGATTAGGTACCACAGATACGCAGTATTTT. Translation: CASRLGTTDTQYF.

The chain is built from TRBV13 and TRBJ2-3, with unresolved D. V was pared by 4 bases and J by 8 bases, with 19 bases between. CDR1 and CDR2 from the germline V gene are PRHDT and FYEKMQ (reference sequence). CDR3 length: 15 amino acids. The CDR3 protein is CASSSLNTGPGTQYF. The CDR3 DNA reads TGTGCCAGCAGCTCCCTAAATACGGGTCCTGGTACGCAGTATTTT.

The chain uses TRBV5-1 and TRBJ2-7; D tentatively reads TRBD1 or TRBD2 (5 bases each). V dropped 4 bases and J dropped 6 bases, with 14 bases sitting between them. Germline loops: CDR1 SGHRS, CDR2 YFSETQ. This CDR3 has 13 amino acids. The CDR3 coding sequence is TGCGCCAGCAGCCCCGCCGGGGCCTTCGAGCAGTACTTC. Its translation is CASSPAGAFEQYF.